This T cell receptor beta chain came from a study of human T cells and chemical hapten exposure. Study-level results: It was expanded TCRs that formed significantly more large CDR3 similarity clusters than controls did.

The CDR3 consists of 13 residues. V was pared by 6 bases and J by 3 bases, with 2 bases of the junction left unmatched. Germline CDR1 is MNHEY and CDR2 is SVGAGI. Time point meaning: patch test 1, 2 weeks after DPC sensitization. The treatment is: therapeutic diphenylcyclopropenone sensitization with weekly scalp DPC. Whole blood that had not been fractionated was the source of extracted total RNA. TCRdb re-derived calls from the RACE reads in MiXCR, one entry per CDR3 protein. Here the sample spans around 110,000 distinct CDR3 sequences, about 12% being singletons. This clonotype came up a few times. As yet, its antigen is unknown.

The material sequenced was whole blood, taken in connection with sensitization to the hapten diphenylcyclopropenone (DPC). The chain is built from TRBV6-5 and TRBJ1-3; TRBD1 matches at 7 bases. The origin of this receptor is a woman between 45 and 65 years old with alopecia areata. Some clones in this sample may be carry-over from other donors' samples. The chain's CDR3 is CASSRDSGNTIYF. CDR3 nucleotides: TGTGCCAGCAGCCGGGACAGTGGAAACACCATATATTTT.